A selection of T cell receptor beta chains follows, all from one sample in a study of beta chain features in type 1 diabetes. The protocol was immunoSEQ multiplex PCR, while the TCRdb copy is restricted to in-frame clones and leaves out a portion. This table holds about 650,000 clones, 9.5% to 15% found once. Sequencing input: naive CD4+ T cells from blood. These receptors all stem from a man aged 30 to 39 with type 1 diabetes. CDR3s include the opening cysteine and the closing phenylalanine or tryptophan. A D gene is named only where the DNA matches it firmly. The listing skips clone size in some rows; elsewhere it reads once, few, many or a size class.

>-|TRBD1|TRBJ1-2|TRBV2
TGTGCCAGCGGAAGACAGGGCGGCTATGGCTACACCTTC
CASGRQGGYGYTF
>-|-|TRBJ2-3|TRBV30
TGTGCCTGGAGAGGGGGTTGGACAGCCAGCACAGATACGCAGTATTTT
CAWRGGWTASTDTQYF
>-|TRBD1|TRBJ2-2|TRBV7-9
TGTGCCAGCGTACGGGACAGTTCCTACACCGGGGAGCTGTTTTTT
CASVRDSSYTGELFF
>-|TRBD1|TRBJ1-1|TRBV10-2
TGCGCCAGCAGAACCCCAGGGGGGGAGTTCACTGAAGCTTTCTTT
CASRTPGGEFTEAFF
>few|-|TRBJ2-7|TRBV30
TGTGCCTGGAGTAGAGGCCAATATCTCAGCTCCTACGAGCAGTACTTC
CAWSRGQYLSSYEQYF
>-|-|TRBJ2-7|TRBV7-2
TGTGCCAGCAGCTTGGGCGTTACCTACGAGCAGTACTTC
CASSLGVTYEQYF
>-|TRBD1|TRBJ1-5|TRBV6-1
TGTGCCAGCAGTGTAGGGCCCGGGACAGGGGGCAATCAGCCCCAGCATTTT
CASSVGPGTGGNQPQHF
>-|TRBD1|TRBJ2-1|TRBV7-9
TGTGCCAACAGCAAAGGGACAGGGGGGACTGAGCAGTTCTTC
CANSKGTGGTEQFF
>few|-|TRBJ2-3|TRBV11-2
TGTGCCAGCAGCCTAGTTTGGAAGGCAGATACGCAGTATTTT
CASSLVWKADTQYF
>few|TRBD1|TRBJ2-7|TRBV5-1
TGCGCCAGCAGCTCCCCTCTGGGACAGGTAACCTTTGAGCAGTACTTC
CASSSPLGQVTFEQYF
>few|TRBD1|TRBJ1-5|TRBV7-2
TGTGCCAGCAGCTCGTCAGGGGGATACAATCAGCCCCAGCATTTT
CASSSSGGYNQPQHF
>-|-|TRBJ1-4|TRBV25-1
TGTGCCAGCAGTGAATGGAAGGGAACTGGGGCTGAAAAACTGTTTTTT
CASSEWKGTGAEKLFF
>-|TRBD2|TRBJ2-7|TRBV7-8
TGTGCCAGCAGCTTATGGGGGACTAGAAACGAGCAGTACTTC
CASSLWGTRNEQYF
>-|TRBD1|TRBJ1-2|TRBV4-3
TGCGCCAGCAGCCAAGATAGGGACAGCTATGGCTACACCTTC
CASSQDRDSYGYTF
>few|-|TRBJ1-1|TRBV19
TGTGCCAGTAGTATAAAAGTACGTAACACTGAAGCTTTCTTT
CASSIKVRNTEAFF
>-|-|TRBJ2-5|TRBV6-4
TGTGCCAGCACACAGGGTAGTCTCAACTTTTTAGGCCAAGAGACCCAGTACTTC
CASTQGSLNFLGQETQYF
>-|TRBD2|TRBJ2-5|TRBV6-5
TGTGCCAGCAGTTTCCAGCGGGGGCCGCCCGGGGTAACCCAGTACTTC
CASSFQRGPPGVTQYF
>few|TRBD1|TRBJ2-3|TRBV28
TGTGCCAGCAGGGCTTCAGGGGGTGAGTTGTATTTT
CASRASGGELYF
>once|-|TRBJ2-3|TRBV5-6
TGTGCCAGCAGCTTGGATACAGGAGGCACAGATACGCAGTATTTT
CASSLDTGGTDTQYF
>few|-|TRBJ2-3|TRBV7-2
TGTGCCTGTAAGCCGGGGCCCACAGATACGCAGTATTTT
CACKPGPTDTQYF
>few|TRBD1|TRBJ2-7|TRBV5-1
TGCGCCAGCAGCCCGGGACAGGGAAGCTCCTACGAGCAGTACTTC
CASSPGQGSSYEQYF
>few|-|TRBJ1-4|TRBV25-1
TGTGCCAGCAGTGAAGGAGTGGCAGTCGAGGAAAAACTGTTTTTT
CASSEGVAVEEKLFF
>-|-|TRBJ1-2|TRBV19
TGTGCCAGTACCCTCCCCGGACAGAGTCTCCGAAACTATGGCTACACCTTC
CASTLPGQSLRNYGYTF